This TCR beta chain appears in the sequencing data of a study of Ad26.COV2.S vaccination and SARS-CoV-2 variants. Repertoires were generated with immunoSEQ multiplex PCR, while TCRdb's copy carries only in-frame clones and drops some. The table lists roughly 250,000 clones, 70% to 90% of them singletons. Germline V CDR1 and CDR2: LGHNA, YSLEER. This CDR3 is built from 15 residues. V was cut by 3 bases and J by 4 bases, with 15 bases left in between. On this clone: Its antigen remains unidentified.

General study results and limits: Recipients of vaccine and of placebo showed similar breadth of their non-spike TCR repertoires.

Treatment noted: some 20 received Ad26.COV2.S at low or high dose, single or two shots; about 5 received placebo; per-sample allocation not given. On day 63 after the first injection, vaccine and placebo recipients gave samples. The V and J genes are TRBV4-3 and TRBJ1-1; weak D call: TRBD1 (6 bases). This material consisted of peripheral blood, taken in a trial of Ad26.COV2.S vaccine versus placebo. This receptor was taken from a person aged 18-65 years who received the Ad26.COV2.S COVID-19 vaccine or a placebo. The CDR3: CASSQSGGAVTEAFF. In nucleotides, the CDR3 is TGCGCCAGCAGCCAGTCCGGGGGCGCCGTCACTGAAGCTTTCTTT.